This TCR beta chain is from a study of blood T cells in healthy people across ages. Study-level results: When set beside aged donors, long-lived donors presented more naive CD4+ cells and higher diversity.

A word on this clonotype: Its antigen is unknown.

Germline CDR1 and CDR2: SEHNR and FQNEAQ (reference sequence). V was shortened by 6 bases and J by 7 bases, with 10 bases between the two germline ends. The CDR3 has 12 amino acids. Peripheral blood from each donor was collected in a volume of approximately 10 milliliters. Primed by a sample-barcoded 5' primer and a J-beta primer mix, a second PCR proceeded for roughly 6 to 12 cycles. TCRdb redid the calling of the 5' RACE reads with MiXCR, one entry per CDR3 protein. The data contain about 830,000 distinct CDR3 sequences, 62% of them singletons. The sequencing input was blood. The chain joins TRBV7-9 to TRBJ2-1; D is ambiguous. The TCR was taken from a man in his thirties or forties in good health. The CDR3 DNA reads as TGTGCCAGCAGTCTTGGAGAGAATGAGCAGTTCTTC. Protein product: CASSLGENEQFF.